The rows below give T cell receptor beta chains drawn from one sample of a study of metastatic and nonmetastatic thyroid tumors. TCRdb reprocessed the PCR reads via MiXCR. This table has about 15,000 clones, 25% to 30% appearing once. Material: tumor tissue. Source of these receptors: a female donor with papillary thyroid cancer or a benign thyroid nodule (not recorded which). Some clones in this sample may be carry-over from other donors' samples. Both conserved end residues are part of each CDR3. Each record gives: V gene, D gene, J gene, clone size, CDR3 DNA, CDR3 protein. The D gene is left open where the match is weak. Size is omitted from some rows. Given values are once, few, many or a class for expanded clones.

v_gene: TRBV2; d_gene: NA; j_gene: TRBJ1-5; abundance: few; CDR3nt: TGTGCCAGCAGTGAGGTGTATAGCAATCAGCCCCAGCATTTT; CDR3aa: CASSEVYSNQPQHF
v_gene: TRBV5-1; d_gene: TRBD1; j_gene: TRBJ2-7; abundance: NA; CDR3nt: TGCGTCAGCAGCGGGACCGCGACAGGGGGCCACGAGCAGTACTTC; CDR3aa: CVSSGTATGGHEQYF
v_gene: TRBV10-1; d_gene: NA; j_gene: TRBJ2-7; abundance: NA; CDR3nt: TGCGCCAGCAGTGGACAGGCCAATGGGGAGCAGTACTTC; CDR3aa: CASSGQANGEQYF
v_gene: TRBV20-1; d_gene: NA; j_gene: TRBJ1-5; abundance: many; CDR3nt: TGCAGTGCTAGAGCCTACGGGAAAAGCAATCAGCCCCAGCATTTT; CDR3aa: CSARAYGKSNQPQHF
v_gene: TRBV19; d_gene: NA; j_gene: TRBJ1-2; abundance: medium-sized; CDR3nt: TGTGCCAGTAGTACCACCGGGGGCTATGGCTACACCTTC; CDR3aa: CASSTTGGYGYTF
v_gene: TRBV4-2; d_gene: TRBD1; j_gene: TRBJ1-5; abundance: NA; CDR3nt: TGTGCCAGCAGCCAAGCCACAGGGGTTCAGCCCCAGCATTTT; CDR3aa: CASSQATGVQPQHF
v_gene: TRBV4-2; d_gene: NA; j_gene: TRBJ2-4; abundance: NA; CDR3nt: TGTGCCAGCAGCCAAGATCCACAGGGAGAAAACATTCAGTACTTC; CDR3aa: CASSQDPQGENIQYF
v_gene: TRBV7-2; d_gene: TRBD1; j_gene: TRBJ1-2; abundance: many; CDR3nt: TGTGCCAGCAGCTATTACCGCCGGGACAGAGATGGCTACACCTTC; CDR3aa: CASSYYRRDRDGYTF
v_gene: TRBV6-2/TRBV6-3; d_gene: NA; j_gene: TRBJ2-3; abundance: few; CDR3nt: TGTGCCAGCAGTTACTCGATTGGCAGCACAGATACGCAGTATTTT; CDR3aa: CASSYSIGSTDTQYF
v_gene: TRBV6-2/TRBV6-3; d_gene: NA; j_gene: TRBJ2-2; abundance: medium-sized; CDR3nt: TGTGCCAGCAAGATATCGGACACCGGGGAGCTGTTTTTT; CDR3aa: CASKISDTGELFF
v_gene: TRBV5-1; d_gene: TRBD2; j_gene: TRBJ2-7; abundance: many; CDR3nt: TGCGCCAGCAGCTTTATGGGGGGGACCTACGAGCAGTACTTC; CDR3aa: CASSFMGGTYEQYF
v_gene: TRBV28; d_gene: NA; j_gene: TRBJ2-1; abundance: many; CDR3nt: TGTGCCAGCTTAGGAGGGGGAGGTGAGCAGTTCTTC; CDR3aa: CASLGGGGEQFF
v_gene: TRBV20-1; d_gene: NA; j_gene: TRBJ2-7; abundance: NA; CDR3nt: TGCAGTGCCAGGAGCCTAGTGGCTAGCAACTACGAGCAGTACTTC; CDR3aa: CSARSLVASNYEQYF
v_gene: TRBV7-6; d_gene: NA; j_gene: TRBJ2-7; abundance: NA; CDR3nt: TGTGCCAGCAGCTTCGGGACGGAGCACTACGGGCAGTACTTC; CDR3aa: CASSFGTEHYGQYF
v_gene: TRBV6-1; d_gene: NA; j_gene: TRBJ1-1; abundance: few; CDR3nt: TGTGCCAGCAGTGAAACGGAGAACACTGAAGCTTTCTTT; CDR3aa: CASSETENTEAFF
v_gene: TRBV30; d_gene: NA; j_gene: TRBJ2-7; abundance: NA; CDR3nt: TGTGCCTGGAGTGGCCCCGGGACACGGTACCCCTACGAGCAGTACTTC; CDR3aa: CAWSGPGTRYPYEQYF
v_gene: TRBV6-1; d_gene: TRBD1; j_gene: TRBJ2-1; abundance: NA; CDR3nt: TGTGCCAGCAAATCCGGGACAGGGGTTGGGGGTGAGCAGTTCTTC; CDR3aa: CASKSGTGVGGEQFF